This is a list of T cell receptor beta chains from one sample in a study of tumor-infiltrating lymphocytes in oesophageal squamous cell carcinoma. Each CDR3 protein gets one entry after TCRdb re-called the PCR reads with MiXCR. This table has about 15,000 distinct CDR3 sequences, approximately 54% appearing once. The specimen was esophageal tumor tissue. Receptor source: a female donor with esophageal squamous cell carcinoma. CDR3s leave out the opening cysteine and the closing phenylalanine or tryptophan.

V	CDR3
TRBV7-3	ASSLVLAGPGELF
TRBV12-3/TRBV12-4	ASNFLGGIQY
TRBV7-9	ASNDFPGQGTYEQY
TRBV7-2	ASSFRQGSGTDTQY
TRBV7-2	ASSLGGTGSQPQH
TRBV7-3	ASSRLAGGGTQY
TRBV6-2/TRBV6-3	ASSSTGTSGRNEQF
TRBV7-2	ASSLGQHSYGYT
TRBV28	ASNLSGRGEAF
TRBV7-2	ASSFATVHSPLH
TRBV30	AWRFGNEQF
TRBV7-9	ASSFATGSETQY
TRBV6-6	ASRLIHNEQF
TRBV6-1	ASSEGGRGPYYEQY
TRBV12-3/TRBV12-4	ASSWDSGSTGELF
TRBV7-3	ASSLTYGVREQF
TRBV7-2	ASSPRVSYEQY
TRBV7-2	ASSIGMAGSQF
TRBV7-2	ASSLAAGDWRETTDTQY
TRBV7-6	ASSPQGPTDTQY
TRBV27	ASSPGGLAGALEQF
TRBV25-1	ASSGGVALRYEQY
TRBV6-6	ASSYSIFGSSYNEQF
TRBV7-8	ASSRGQGNQPQH
TRBV28	ASSLVTVLTNYGYT